This T cell receptor (beta chain) was documented in a study of blood T cell repertoires in COVID-19. As for the study in general: COVID-19 samples from acute and convalescent phases originated in the United States, Italy and Spain.

Authors' analysis steps: Nucleated cell number was recorded as an estimate derived from reference gene primer amplification. Clones were sequenced by immunoSEQ multiplex PCR, and TCRdb holds only the in-frame ones, with some missing. V, J and clone size are taken as reported in that table, and D and trimming were inferred from the DNA itself. The repertoire has more than 250,000 clones, roughly 88% of them found once; the top ten carry less than 2.5%. The CDR3 spans 17 residues. V dropped 0 bases and J dropped 6 bases, with 18 bases sitting between them. The germline gives CDR1 SGHRS, CDR2 YFSETQ. Input material: PBMCs or T cells enriched from blood (not recorded which). This chain links TRBV5-1 with TRBJ1-4, with D possibly matching TRBD1 (6 bases). This sequence originates from a man in his thirties or forties who had recovered from COVID-19. The CDR3 coding sequence is TGCGCCAGCAGCTTGGCGGGACACCCCCTAGGGGATGAAAAACTGTTTTTT. Encoded protein: CASSLAGHPLGDEKLFF.